The 28 T cell receptor beta chains listed next were all sequenced from one sample in a study of response to subunit inactivated influenza vaccine. Using its own MiXCR run on the RT-PCR reads, TCRdb lists one record per CDR3 protein. Of 280,000 or so distinct CDR3 sequences listed, about a fifth are singletons. The input for sequencing was PBMCs from blood, taken about 20 months after vaccination. The receptors were sampled from a man aged 50 to 75 who received an inactivated influenza vaccine.

The V gene is TRBV11-2, the J gene TRBJ2-2; the D is unclear. V dropped 7 bases and J dropped 7 bases, with 7 bases sitting between them. CDR1 is SGHAT and CDR2 is FQNNGV in the germline V gene. The CDR3 spans 11 residues. CDR3 residues: CASTTVGELFF. In DNA form, the CDR3 reads TGTGCCAGCACCACCGTCGGGGAGCTGTTTTTT.

This clonotype was recorded a few times. This sequence joins TRBV20-1 and TRBJ2-7, with TRBD2 matching over 8 bases. The CDR3 contains 16 residues. CDR1 DFQATT and CDR2 SNEGSKA come from the germline V gene (reference sequence). V was pared by 5 bases and J by 5 bases, with 17 bases of the junction left unmatched. The CDR3, as DNA: TGCAGTGCTCCCCCAGCCCAACGGGGGGGCATCGACGAGCAGTACTTC. Amino acids: CSAPPAQRGGIDEQYF.

This chain connects TRBV30 to TRBJ1-1; no clear D. The CDR3 covers 11 residues. Germline V gives CDR1 GTSNPN, CDR2 SVGIG (reference sequence). Trimming cost V 8 bases and J 1 base, with 8 bases left between them. CDR3 sequence reads: CALAANTEAFF. CDR3 nucleotides: TGTGCCCTCGCTGCGAACACTGAAGCTTTCTTT.

At least ten counts were recorded for this clonotype. The chain recombines TRBV29-1 with TRBJ1-2; 7 bases align to TRBD1. Germline V lookup: CDR1 SQVTM, CDR2 ANQGSEA. This CDR3 has 12 amino acids. J gave up 5 bases and V 7 bases, and 7 bases lay outside the gene matches. The CDR3 DNA is TGCAGCGGCGACAGGGCGGGATATGGCTACACCTTC. Its protein is CSGDRAGYGYTF.

This clonotype was counted between two and nine times. The chain recombines TRBV6-1 with TRBJ1-1; D is possibly TRBD1 (6 bases). This CDR3 has 14 residues. Trimming cost V 7 bases and J 4 bases, with 16 bases left between them. Per germline, CDR1 MNHNS and CDR2 SASEGT. CDR3 DNA: TGTGCCAGCACCCTACGAAGGGGGGGCACTGAAGCTTTCTTT. This encodes CASTLRRGGTEAFF.

This clonotype has only a few counts. The rearrangement joins TRBV10-3 to TRBJ2-7, with 8 positions matching TRBD2. The V gene's germline CDR1 is ENHRY and CDR2 SYGVKD. Unmatched junction bases numbered 1, after V lost 0 bases and J lost 3 bases. The CDR3 contains 14 residues. This CDR3 is CAISESSGSYEQYF. The CDR3 DNA sequence: TGTGCCATCAGTGAGTCAAGCGGGAGCTACGAGCAGTACTTC.

J is TRBJ2-5 and V is TRBV10-3, with D tentatively TRBD1 (5 bases). This CDR3 is built from 16 residues. V lost 0 bases, J lost 2 bases, and 13 bases lay in between. CDR1 ENHRY and CDR2 SYGVKD come from the germline V gene. The CDR3 loop is CAISESGQGRQETQYF. The CDR3 DNA reads TGTGCCATCAGTGAGTCCGGTCAGGGTAGGCAAGAGACCCAGTACTTC.

This clonotype came up once. This chain connects TRBV12-3 or TRBV12-4 to TRBJ2-7, with 10 bases matching TRBD2. V shed 8 bases and J 2 bases; nucleotides not matched to a gene: 9. CDR3 length: 15 amino acids. CDR3 sequence reads: CASQFSSGGAYEQYF. The CDR3, as DNA: TGTGCCAGCCAGTTTTCCAGCGGGGGGGCCTACGAGCAGTACTTC.

The rearrangement uses TRBV9 and TRBJ2-1; D may be TRBD1 (5 bases). V lost 0 bases, J lost 6 bases, and 16 bases lay in between. CDR3 length: 16 amino acids. CDR1 SGDLS and CDR2 YYNGEE come from the germline V gene. CDR3 sequence (DNA): TGTGCCAGCAGCGTAGGATTGGGGCAGGAGCTCAATGAGCAGTTCTTC. Translating gives CASSVGLGQELNEQFF. The full variable domain, in which reference TRBV9 and TRBJ2-1 provide the parts outside the CDR3, is DSGVTQTPKHLITATGQRVTLRCSPRSGDLSVYWYQQSLDQGLQFLIQYYNGEERAKGNILERFSAQQFPDLHSELNLSSLELGDSALYFCASSVGLGQELNEQFFGPGTRLTVL.

This clonotype was recorded a few times. V and J are TRBV20-1 and TRBJ2-3, with TRBD2 as a possible D gene (5 bases). The CDR3 runs 12 residues. Per germline, CDR1 DFQATT and CDR2 SNEGSKA (reference sequence). Trimming took 0 bases from V and 6 from J, leaving 7 bases between them. CDR3 in amino acids: CSARDGEDTQYF. The DNA for the CDR3 is TGCAGTGCTAGAGATGGGGAGGATACGCAGTATTTT.

The chain has TRBV2 and TRBJ2-3; either TRBD1 or TRBD2 may fit D (5 bases each). This CDR3 spans 16 amino acids. The V and J ends lost 2 bases and 3 bases respectively, with 15 bases between them. The germline gives CDR1 SNHLY, CDR2 FYNNEI. The CDR3 DNA follows: TGTGCCAGCAGTGAATCCCAGCCCTGGGGGACAGATACGCAGTATTTT. Residues: CASSESQPWGTDTQYF.

J is TRBJ1-2 and V is TRBV5-6; no reliable D call. The CDR3 is 12 amino acids. V was trimmed by 5 bases and J by 4 bases, leaving 9 bases between them. Per germline, CDR1 SGHDT and CDR2 YYEEEE. The CDR3 reads CASRDLFYGYTF. The CDR3 nucleotides are TGTGCCAGCAGGGATTTATTCTATGGCTACACCTTC. The whole variable domain, remainder taken from reference TRBV5-6 and TRBJ1-2, is DAGVTQSPTHLIKTRGQQVTLRCSPKSGHDTVSWYQQALGQGPQFIFQYYEEEERQRGNFPDRFSGHQFPNYSSELNVNALLLGDSALYLCASRDLFYGYTFGSGTRLTVV.

This clonotype was counted between two and nine times. V is TRBV28 and J is TRBJ1-2; D not certain. Germline CDR1 is MDHEN and CDR2 is SYDVKM. The CDR3 has 19 residues. The ends were cut back, 2 bases at V and 1 base at J, with 23 bases in the middle. CDR3 amino acids: CASSLEYRAGRRVNYGYTF. The DNA for the CDR3 is TGTGCCAGCAGTTTAGAGTACCGAGCCGGTCGGCGGGTTAACTATGGCTACACCTTC.

V is TRBV29-1 and J is TRBJ2-4, with 9 bases aligning to TRBD1. Trimming took 4 bases from V and 0 from J; bases not matched to a gene: 10. Germline lookup yields CDR1 SQVTM and CDR2 ANQGSEA. This CDR3 comprises 17 residues. In nucleotides, the CDR3 is TGCAGCGTTGCTGCTGGACAGGGGTTATTAGCCAAAAACATTCAGTACTTC. This sequence encodes CSVAAGQGLLAKNIQYF. The whole variable domain, filled in from reference TRBV29-1 and TRBJ2-4, reads SAVISQKPSRDICQRGTSLTIQCQVDSQVTMMFWYRQQPGQSLTLIATANQGSEATYESGFVIDKFPISRPNLTFSTLTVSNMSPEDSSIYLCSVAAGQGLLAKNIQYFGAGTRLSVL.

This sequence joins TRBV10-3 and TRBJ1-2, with TRBD1 matching 12 bases. Germline loops: CDR1 ENHRY, CDR2 SYGVKD. The CDR3 has 14 residues. Trimming removed 5 bases from V and 8 bases from J; junction bases left unmatched: 6. The DNA for the CDR3 is TGTGCCATCAGTCCGGGACAGGGGGCGCGCGGCTACACCTTC. Its translation is CAISPGQGARGYTF.

This clonotype was picked up a small number of times. CDR3 residues: CASSPYTNSGANVLTF. In DNA form, the CDR3 reads TGTGCCAGCAGTCCATACACAAACTCTGGGGCCAACGTCCTGACTTTC. The chain uses TRBV27 and TRBJ2-6; no definite D call. V lost 5 bases and J 0 bases, leaving 11 bases between the germline ends. The CDR3 has 16 amino acids. CDR1 and CDR2 (germline): MNHEY, SMNVEV (reference sequence).

This clonotype was seen more than once but under ten times. J is TRBJ1-4 and V is TRBV5-1; D remains ambiguous. This CDR3 spans 15 amino acids. The germline V gene has CDR1 SGHRS and CDR2 YFSETQ. V was clipped by 2 bases and J by 5 bases, with 13 bases between them. CDR3: CASSFSGGRNEKLFF. The CDR3 DNA follows: TGCGCCAGCAGCTTTTCCGGCGGCCGGAATGAAAAACTGTTTTTT.

The table lists this clonotype with a few counts. The chain has TRBV28 and TRBJ1-5; D unresolved. The CDR3 is made up of 12 amino acids. Germline V gene sequence: CDR1 MDHEN, CDR2 SYDVKM. Trimming removed 6 bases from V and 5 bases from J, with 8 bases in between. CDR3 sequence: CASRGTDQPQHF. For the CDR3, the DNA is TGTGCCAGCAGGGGCACGGATCAGCCCCAGCATTTT.

This clonotype was picked up a small number of times. This sequence joins TRBV19 and TRBJ1-2; no reliable D call. Germline values: CDR1 LNHDA, CDR2 SQIVND (reference sequence). CDR3 size: 13 residues. V was shortened by 5 bases and J by 4 bases, with 11 bases between the two germline ends. The CDR3 DNA reads TGTGCCAGTAGTTCCAGAGTCATCTATGGCTACACCTTC. Translated: CASSSRVIYGYTF.

The chain couples TRBV9 to TRBJ1-1, with D perhaps TRBD1 (5 bases). CDR1 is SGDLS and CDR2 is YYNGEE in the germline V gene. V lost 3 bases, J lost 1 base, and 10 bases lay in between. The CDR3 totals 14 residues. The CDR3 nucleotides are TGTGCCAGCAGCGCCCTCGGGGGGAACACTGAAGCTTTCTTT. This encodes CASSALGGNTEAFF.

This clonotype was recorded a few times. The V call is TRBV12-3 or TRBV12-4, the J call TRBJ2-4, with 7 positions matching TRBD2. The CDR3 is 17 amino acids. V was clipped by 2 bases and J by 1 base; unmatched bases: 8. CDR3 residues: CASSLRGVLGAKNIQYF. Here the CDR3 DNA reads TGTGCCAGCAGTTTACGGGGGGTCCTTGGGGCCAAAAACATTCAGTACTTC.

This chain uses TRBV16 with TRBJ1-2; possibly TRBD1 for D (5 bases). V lost 0 bases to trimming and J lost 5 bases, with 22 bases between them. The CDR3 spans 18 residues. Per the germline V gene, CDR1 is KGHSY and CDR2 is FQNENV. CDR3 in DNA: TGTGCCAGCAGCCAATCATTTCGTATCGACAGCCTGGGGTATGGCTACACCTTC. It codes for CASSQSFRIDSLGYGYTF.

V is TRBV7-6 and J is TRBJ1-6, with D possibly matching TRBD1 (5 bases). The germline CDR1 and CDR2 sequences are SGHVS and FNYEAQ. Trimming took 0 bases from V and 4 from J, leaving 13 bases between them. This CDR3 spans 17 amino acids. CDR3 bases: TGTGCCAGCAGCTTAGCGGGACTCGGATCGTATAATTCACCCCTCCACTTT. As protein: CASSLAGLGSYNSPLHF.

This clonotype was observed many times. The chain carries TRBV7-9 and TRBJ2-1; D unresolved. This CDR3 region has 13 residues. V lost 5 bases and J 3 bases, leaving 8 bases between the germline ends. Per the germline V gene, CDR1 is SEHNR and CDR2 is FQNEAQ (reference sequence). In DNA form, the CDR3 reads TGTGCCAGCAGCCCTACCGACTACAATGAGCAGTTCTTC. This gives the protein CASSPTDYNEQFF.

V is TRBV10-3 and J is TRBJ1-1; D is ambiguous. The CDR3 runs 14 residues. Trimming took off 4 bases at V and 3 bases at J, with 12 bases between the two ends. Germline V gene lookup returns CDR1 ENHRY and CDR2 SYGVKD. The CDR3 coding sequence is TGTGCCATCAGTGTGGGCAGTGTCTACACTGAAGCTTTCTTT. Amino acids: CAISVGSVYTEAFF.

This clonotype occurred many times. The chain has TRBV7-8 and TRBJ1-2; 7 nucleotides line up with TRBD1. CDR1 and CDR2 from the germline V gene are SGHVS and FQNEAQ. Losses at the gene ends were 5 bases for V and 3 bases for J; bases not matched to a gene: 9. The CDR3 is 15 residues long. This chain's CDR3 is CASSEHRGQYYGYTF. In DNA form, the CDR3 reads TGTGCCAGCAGCGAACACAGGGGCCAATACTATGGCTACACCTTC. The full variable domain, its missing parts supplied by reference TRBV7-8 and TRBJ1-2, is GAGVSQSPRYKVAKRGQDVALRCDPISGHVSLFWYQQALGQGPEFLTYFQNEAQLDKSGLPSDRFFAERPEGSVSTLKIQRTQQEDSAVYLCASSEHRGQYYGYTFGSGTRLTVV.

Worth noting for this clonotype: At one of its ends the junction is not consistent with the germline gene, which may arise from a read error. CDR3 sequence (DNA): TGTGCCAGCTGCCCGGGACAGCAAGAGACCGAGTACTTC. Translating it yields CASCPGQQETEYF. This chain links TRBV28 with TRBJ2-5, with 7 bases matching TRBD1. The CDR3 is 13 residues long. Germline V gives CDR1 MDHEN, CDR2 SYDVKM.

This chain uses TRBV7-8 with TRBJ2-2; D remains ambiguous. The CDR3 is 16 residues long. Germline V gene sequence: CDR1 SGHVS, CDR2 FQNEAQ. V lost 1 base, J lost 7 bases, and 16 bases lay in between. DNA of the CDR3: TGTGCCAGCAGCTTAGGAACGGTCCTAGGAATCGGGGAGCTGTTTTTT. This translates into CASSLGTVLGIGELFF. The full variable domain, its missing parts supplied by reference TRBV7-8 and TRBJ2-2, is GAGVSQSPRYKVAKRGQDVALRCDPISGHVSLFWYQQALGQGPEFLTYFQNEAQLDKSGLPSDRFFAERPEGSVSTLKIQRTQQEDSAVYLCASSLGTVLGIGELFFGEGSRLTVL.